This T cell receptor (beta chain) came from a study of blood T cell repertoires in COVID-19. About the research overall: Collection of acute and convalescent COVID-19 samples took place in the United States, Italy and Spain. Sources were T cells, B-cell-depleted T cells, or PBMCs; the material itself was cDNA or gDNA.

The CDR3 has 16 amino acids. V trimming: 1 base; J trimming: 7 bases; junction bases outside the gene matches: 4. Germline CDR1 SGHTA, CDR2 FQGNSA. In the study's own analysis: Scientists estimated how many nucleated cells there were by amplifying reference gene primers. The table came from immunoSEQ multiplex PCR; TCRdb's copy has only in-frame clones and leaves some out. V, J and clone size are those of that table, while D and trimming were read from the DNA. Of tens of thousands of clones listed, approximately 80% are singletons. The chain has TRBV7-2 and TRBJ1-6; TRBD1 matches 10 bases. This clonotype originated in a human donor in a cohort sampled during active COVID-19. Source material: peripheral blood. The CDR3, as DNA: TGTGCCAGCAGCTTAGGGACAGGGGGACGGAATTCACCCCTCCACTTT. Translated, it gives CASSLGTGGRNSPLHF.